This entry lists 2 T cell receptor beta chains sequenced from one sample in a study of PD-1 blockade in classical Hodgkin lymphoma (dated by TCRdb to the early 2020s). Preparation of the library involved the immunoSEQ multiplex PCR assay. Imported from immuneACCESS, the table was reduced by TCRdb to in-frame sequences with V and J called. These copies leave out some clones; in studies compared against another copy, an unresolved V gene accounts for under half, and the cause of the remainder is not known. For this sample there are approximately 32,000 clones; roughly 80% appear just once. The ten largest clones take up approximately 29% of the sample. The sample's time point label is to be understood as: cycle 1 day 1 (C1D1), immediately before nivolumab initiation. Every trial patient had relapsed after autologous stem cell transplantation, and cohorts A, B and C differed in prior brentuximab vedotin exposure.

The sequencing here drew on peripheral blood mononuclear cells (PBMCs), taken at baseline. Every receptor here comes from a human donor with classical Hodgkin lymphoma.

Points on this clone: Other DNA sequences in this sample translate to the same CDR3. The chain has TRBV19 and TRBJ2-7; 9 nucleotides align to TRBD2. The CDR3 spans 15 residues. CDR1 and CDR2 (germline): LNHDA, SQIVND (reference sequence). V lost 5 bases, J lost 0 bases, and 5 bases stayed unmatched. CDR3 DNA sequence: TGTGCCAGTAGTCCCTTAGCGGGGGACTCCTACGAGCAGTACTTC. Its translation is CASSPLAGDSYEQYF. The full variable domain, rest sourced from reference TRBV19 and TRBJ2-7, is DGGITQSPKYLFRKEGQNVTLSCEQNLNHDAMYWYRQDPGQGLRLIYYSQIVNDFQKGDIAEGYSVSREKKESFPLTVTSAQKNPTAFYLCASSPLAGDSYEQYFGPGTRLTVT.

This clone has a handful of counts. The CDR3 loop reads CASSEVGGETQYF. For the CDR3, the DNA is TGTGCCAGCAGTGAAGTGGGGGGAGAGACCCAGTACTTC. The chain recombines TRBV6-1 with TRBJ2-5, with a tentative D call TRBD2 (6 bases). Germline loops: CDR1 MNHNS, CDR2 SASEGT. With 1 base removed from V and 4 bases from J, the gap between germline ends came to 7 bases. The CDR3 is made up of 13 amino acids.